The 15 T cell receptor beta chains below all came from one sample that was sequenced in a study of response to subunit inactivated influenza vaccine. TCRdb re-analysed the RT-PCR reads in MiXCR, keeping a single row per CDR3 protein. The profile shows a few hundred thousand distinct CDR3 sequences, less than 25% of them singletons. The sample here was PBMCs from blood, taken approximately 20 months after vaccination. The receptors shown here come from a man aged 50 to 75 who received an inactivated influenza vaccine.

The chain carries TRBV6-2 or TRBV6-3 and TRBJ2-2; no firm D call. V shed 4 bases and J shed 6 bases, with 3 bases lying between them. The CDR3 has 11 residues. Germline CDR1 MNHEY, CDR2 SVGEGT. The CDR3 reads CASSSAGELFF. CDR3 DNA: TGTGCCAGCAGTTCTGCCGGGGAGCTGTTTTTT.

V usage is TRBV7-9 and J usage is TRBJ2-7; 7 positions match TRBD1. Germline V gene sequence: CDR1 SEHNR, CDR2 FQNEAQ (reference sequence). The CDR3 totals 14 residues. V gave up 4 bases and J gave up 2 bases; unmatched junction bases: 5. Here the CDR3 DNA reads TGTGCCAGCAGCTCTGGGACAGCTACCTACGAGCAGTACTTC. It encodes CASSSGTATYEQYF.

The V gene is TRBV3-1, the J gene TRBJ2-2; D possibly corresponds to TRBD2 (6 bases). CDR1 and CDR2 from the germline V gene are LGHDT and YNNKEL (reference sequence). CDR3 length: 15 amino acids. Trimming took 4 bases from V and 6 from J, leaving 15 bases between them. The CDR3 loop is CASSPGLTMAGELFF. The CDR3 coding sequence is TGTGCCAGCAGCCCGGGACTCACTATGGCCGGGGAGCTGTTTTTT.

A few counts support this clonotype. The chain has TRBV6-2 or TRBV6-3 and TRBJ2-7; D may match TRBD1 or TRBD2 (7 bases each). The V end was cut by 10 bases, the J end by 3 bases, with 22 bases between. CDR1 and CDR2 (germline): MNHEY, SVGEGT. The CDR3 has 15 amino acids. Here the CDR3 reads CATGGGLSTIYEQYF. The CDR3 nucleotides read TGTGCCACAGGGGGGGGCCTAAGTACGATCTACGAGCAGTACTTC.

Only a few counts were recorded for this clonotype. The chain carries TRBV20-1 and TRBJ2-7; 7 bases line up with TRBD1. V was clipped by 5 bases and J by 3 bases; unmatched bases: 4. Germline CDR1 is DFQATT and CDR2 is SNEGSKA (reference sequence). The CDR3 runs 12 residues. The CDR3 here is CSAGRQGYEQYF. The CDR3 DNA reads TGCAGTGCTGGTCGACAGGGCTACGAGCAGTACTTC.

The chain recombines TRBV29-1 with TRBJ1-1, with D perhaps TRBD1 (5 bases). This CDR3 is built from 12 residues. The germline V and J ends were trimmed by 4 bases and 6 bases, with 12 bases remaining between them. CDR1 is SQVTM and CDR2 is ANQGSEA in the germline V gene. This CDR3 reads CSVVVRAAEAFF. The DNA for the CDR3 is TGCAGCGTTGTAGTCAGGGCGGCTGAAGCTTTCTTT.

The J gene is TRBJ2-7, the V gene TRBV6-2 or TRBV6-3; no clear D gene. Trimming took off 5 bases at V and 7 bases at J, with 12 bases between the two ends. CDR1 MNHEY and CDR2 SVGEGT come from the germline V gene. The CDR3 extends over 12 amino acids. CDR3 DNA: TGTGCCAGCAGTCCCTCCGACGAAGAGCAGTACTTC. Protein product: CASSPSDEEQYF.

This clonotype has more than one count but fewer than ten. The chain employs TRBV7-2 and TRBJ1-1; a possible D gene is TRBD1 (6 bases). CDR3 length: 17 amino acids. V lost 4 bases to trimming and J lost 1 base, with 19 bases between them. Germline V gives CDR1 SGHTA, CDR2 FQGNSA. CDR3 protein: CASSSPTGRGGNTEAFF. The CDR3 DNA reads TGTGCCAGCAGCTCCCCTACAGGGAGGGGGGGGAACACTGAAGCTTTCTTT.

This clonotype was found a few times. The chain employs TRBV6-1 and TRBJ2-3; the D gene is possibly TRBD1 (6 bases). The CDR3 is 18 amino acids. V lost 5 bases and J lost 6, with 27 bases in between. Germline V lookup: CDR1 MNHNS, CDR2 SASEGT. Here the CDR3 DNA reads TGTGCCAGCAGTCGAAGTCACACCGGGACATCGAAAGGGGATACGCAGTATTTT. Translation: CASSRSHTGTSKGDTQYF.

The sample holds a few counts of this clonotype. This chain uses TRBV6-1 with TRBJ1-2, with D unclear. The CDR3 length is 15 residues. The V end lost 8 bases, the J end lost 0 bases, and 16 bases lay between the germline ends. The V gene's germline CDR1 is MNHNS and CDR2 SASEGT. CDR3: CASSREISANYGYTF. In nucleotides, the CDR3 is TGTGCCAGCTCGCGCGAGATATCAGCTAACTATGGCTACACCTTC.

The chain links TRBV7-2 to TRBJ2-2; a possible D gene is TRBD2 (6 bases). V was shortened by 7 bases and J by 6 bases, with 21 bases between the two germline ends. This CDR3 has 16 amino acids. Germline-derived CDR1 and CDR2 are SGHTA and FQGNSA. CDR3: CASNSRLGGPAGELFF. The CDR3 DNA reads TGTGCCAGCAACTCAAGACTGGGGGGTCCGGCCGGGGAGCTGTTTTTT. The full variable domain, its missing parts supplied by reference TRBV7-2 and TRBJ2-2, is GAGVSQSPSNKVTEKGKDVELRCDPISGHTALYWYRQSLGQGLEFLIYFQGNSAPDKSGLPSDRFSAERTGGSVSTLTIQRTQQEDSAVYLCASNSRLGGPAGELFFGEGSRLTVL.

This clonotype was recorded a few times. This sequence joins TRBV7-2 and TRBJ2-5; 12 bases are shared with TRBD2. CDR3 size: 15 residues. Germline values: CDR1 SGHTA, CDR2 FQGNSA. The V gene end was trimmed by 2 bases and the J gene end by 7 bases; junction bases not matched to a gene: 5. In nucleotides, the CDR3 is TGTGCCAGCAGCTTAAGACTAGCGGGAGATGCGACCCAGTACTTC. Protein sequence: CASSLRLAGDATQYF.

This clonotype was observed a handful of times. This chain joins TRBV5-1 and TRBJ2-1; 7 bases match TRBD2. CDR1 is SGHRS and CDR2 is YFSETQ in the germline V gene. CDR3 length: 14 amino acids. J gave up 13 bases and V 9 bases, and 19 bases lay outside the gene matches. CDR3 sequence (DNA): TGCGCCACCCAGACTAGCAATGGGGCTCAGCAACAGTTCTTC. The encoded protein is CATQTSNGAQQQFF.

The chain employs TRBV6-1 and TRBJ1-1, with TRBD1 as a possible D gene (5 bases). This CDR3 contains 16 residues. Between the trimmed V and J ends, which lost 6 bases and 2 bases, there was a span of 19 bases. In germline, CDR1 is MNHNS, CDR2 SASEGT. DNA for the CDR3: TGTGCCAGCAGCCGCCAATGGGGGGGGGTAAACACTGAAGCTTTCTTT. Its translation: CASSRQWGGVNTEAFF.

V gene TRBV20-1 combines with J gene TRBJ1-2; TRBD1 matches at 7 bases. Losses at the gene ends were 1 base for V and 0 bases for J; bases not matched to a gene: 5. CDR1 is DFQATT and CDR2 is SNEGSKA in the germline V gene (reference sequence). The CDR3 is 15 amino acids. This CDR3 reads CSARVGGTANYGYTF. Written as DNA, the CDR3 is TGCAGTGCTAGAGTAGGCGGGACAGCTAACTATGGCTACACCTTC.